The 20 T cell receptor beta chains presented below share a single source sample, sequenced in a study of breast tumors, draining lymph nodes, adjacent tissues (dated by TCRdb to the mid-2010s). The library was obtained by multiplex PCR. The data were produced on an Illumina HiSeq 2000. The public reads were reanalyzed by TCRdb: fastp trimming at Q25, MiXCR alignment, in-frame beta chains only. Rows matching on CDR3 protein sequence are summarized as one entry with the most common DNA and genes. The sample table shows 170,000 or so distinct CDR3 sequences, and approximately 30% are seen once. Together, the top ten hold around 4.1% of the sample. Lymph node samples came from the axillary draining lymph nodes of breast cancer patients. Sequenced: axillary lymph node tissue. The receptors here all came from a female donor with breast cancer. Some clones in this sample may be carry-over from other donors' samples.

This clonotype was picked up a small number of times. The rearrangement uses TRBV11-2 and TRBJ2-7, with 7 bases matching TRBD2. CDR3 length equals 13 residues. Losses at the gene ends were 6 bases for V and 7 bases for J; bases not matched to a gene: 9. Germline CDR1 reads SGHAT; CDR2 reads FQNNGV. CDR3 DNA: TGTGCCAGCAGGGGAGGGCCCGGGAGGGAGCAGTACTTC. This gives the protein CASRGGPGREQYF.

The rearrangement uses TRBV11-3 and TRBJ1-4; TRBD1 might be the D (5 bases). CDR3 length: 14 amino acids. V lost 3 bases and J 10 bases, leaving 15 bases between the germline ends. Germline values: CDR1 SGHNT, CDR2 YENEEA. CDR3 residues: CASSLEGAAGKLFF. The CDR3 DNA sequence: TGTGCCAGCAGCTTGGAAGGGGCTGCTGGAAAACTGTTTTTT.

This clonotype appeared many times. V usage is TRBV7-2 and J usage is TRBJ2-1, with 10 bases lining up with TRBD1. The ends lost 2 bases at V and 3 bases at J; junction bases unmatched: 10. Per the germline V gene, CDR1 is SGHTA and CDR2 is FQGNSA. This CDR3 is 18 amino acids long. The CDR3 sequence is CASSLYGTGVYHYNEQFF. The CDR3 coding sequence is TGTGCCAGCAGCTTATATGGGACAGGGGTCTACCACTACAATGAGCAGTTCTTC.

This clonotype was seen at least ten times. V usage is TRBV18 and J usage is TRBJ1-6; unclear D gene. Germline lookup yields CDR1 KGHSH and CDR2 LQKENI. The ends were cut back, 1 base at V and 7 bases at J, with 14 bases in the middle. This CDR3 contains 16 residues. The CDR3 reads CASSPQEGGENSPLHF. CDR3 nucleotides: TGTGCCAGCTCACCACAAGAGGGCGGGGAAAATTCACCCCTCCACTTT.

The rearrangement uses TRBV9 and TRBJ2-1, with a possible D match to TRBD2 (6 bases). Looked up from germline, CDR1 is SGDLS and CDR2 is YYNGEE. Trimming pared 4 bases from V and 3 bases from J, leaving 17 bases between. The CDR3 runs 16 residues. The CDR3 protein is CASSLTGTGGYNEQFF. CDR3 nucleotides: TGTGCCAGCAGCCTAACAGGCACCGGGGGCTACAATGAGCAGTTCTTC. Supplemented by reference TRBV9 and TRBJ2-1, the full variable domain reads DSGVTQTPKHLITATGQRVTLRCSPRSGDLSVYWYQQSLDQGLQFLIQYYNGEERAKGNILERFSAQQFPDLHSELNLSSLELGDSALYFCASSLTGTGGYNEQFFGPGTRLTVL.

This clonotype has ten or more counts. This chain joins TRBV12-3 or TRBV12-4 and TRBJ1-3; D gene ambiguous. The CDR3 is 14 residues long. Trimming cost V 6 bases and J 0 bases, with 9 bases left between them. The CDR3 DNA is TGTGCCAGCAGGCCAGGCAACTCTGGAAACACCATATATTTT. It codes for CASRPGNSGNTIYF.

This clonotype was seen at least ten times. The chain joins TRBV6-6 to TRBJ2-3, with D perhaps TRBD1 or TRBD2 (6 bases each). Trimming cost V 11 bases and J 3 bases, with 18 bases left between them. Germline CDR1 is MNHNY and CDR2 is SVGAGI (reference sequence). The CDR3 runs 14 residues. CDR3: CAGGREGGTDTQYF. In DNA form, the CDR3 reads TGTGCCGGCGGACGAGAAGGGGGGACAGATACGCAGTATTTT.

About this clonotype itself: Because the CDR3 is missing its conserved closing phenylalanine or tryptophan, this is likely a read error. This chain joins TRBV10-2 and TRBJ2-7; D might be TRBD2 (5 bases). The CDR3 is 14 residues long. Trimming cost V 6 bases and J 5 bases, with 17 bases left between them. CDR1 is WSHSY, CDR2 SAAADI, per germline. CDR3 loop: CASRPSAGLNEQYS. CDR3 coding DNA: TGCGCCAGCAGGCCTTCGGCGGGCCTGAACGAGCAGTACTCC.

This sequence joins TRBV6-2 or TRBV6-3 and TRBJ2-5; TRBD2 matches at 8 bases. Germline CDR1 is MNHEY and CDR2 is SVGEGT. The CDR3 extends over 15 amino acids. The V gene end was trimmed by 5 bases and the J gene end by 4 bases; junction bases not matched to a gene: 9. This CDR3 is CASSVRGGRIETQYF. CDR3 DNA: TGTGCCAGCAGTGTCCGCGGGGGGCGGATAGAGACCCAGTACTTC.

In this sample, this clonotype turned up many times. Germline is not matched at one junction end, which may reflect a read error. The chain joins TRBV6-5 to TRBJ2-7; the D is unclear. From germline, CDR1 is MNHEY and CDR2 SVGAGI. This CDR3 contains 16 residues. CDR3 nucleotides: TGTGCCAGCAGTCACTCGTGGGGTAGATTCGCCTACGAGCAGTACTTC. Translating gives CASSHSWGRFAYEQYF.

This clonotype showed up just a few times. The chain carries TRBV6-1 and TRBJ1-5, with a possible D match to TRBD1 (6 bases). The germline V gene encodes CDR1 MNHNS and CDR2 SASEGT. Trimming took off 2 bases at V and 7 bases at J, with 15 bases between the two ends. There are 15 residues in the CDR3. CDR3 amino acids: CASSEWAGVEQPQHF. As DNA, the CDR3 is TGTGCCAGCAGTGAATGGGCAGGGGTTGAGCAGCCCCAGCATTTT.

As concerns this clonotype: This may be a read error, as it is one base from a much larger clone. The DNA for the CDR3 is TGCAGTGCTAGAGGCCTAGCGGGCCCATCCCAAGAGACCCAGTACTTC. Translated, it gives CSARGLAGPSQETQYF. The chain uses TRBV20-1 and TRBJ2-5, with 8 bases aligning to TRBD2. The CDR3 runs 16 residues. The J segment lost 1 base and the V segment lost 1 base, leaving 8 bases of the junction unmatched. Germline CDR1 reads DFQATT; CDR2 reads SNEGSKA (reference sequence).

Concerning this clonotype: Because it lacks the conserved phenylalanine or tryptophan at the end, this CDR3 is likely a read error. The DNA is left out, because the CDR3 cannot be placed on it with certainty; the CDR3 is given as TCRdb lists it. The rearrangement joins TRBV13 to TRBJ1-3. The CDR3 is 9 amino acids long, termini counted. CDR1 and CDR2 (germline): PRHDT, FYEKMQ (reference sequence). The CDR3 region is CASSNRGGA.

This CDR3 is CASSHRPGPAYEQYF. The CDR3 nucleotides read TGTGCCAGCAGTCACCGACCGGGACCGGCCTACGAGCAGTACTTC. The gene calls are TRBV6-6 and TRBJ2-7; D assignment may be TRBD1 or TRBD2 (5 bases each). Trimming stripped 5 bases from V and 2 bases from J, with 16 bases between. The CDR3 spans 15 residues. Germline CDR1 is MNHNY and CDR2 is SVGAGI (reference sequence).

The rearrangement links TRBV15 to TRBJ2-1; D not resolved. Germline values: CDR1 LNHNV, CDR2 YYDKDF (reference sequence). This CDR3 is 15 amino acids long. Trimming took 1 base from V and 4 from J, leaving 11 bases between them. CDR3 coding DNA: TGTGCCACCAGCAGAGGTGGGCCCTCGTACAATGAGCAGTTCTTC. It specifies CATSRGGPSYNEQFF.

This clonotype was seen at least ten times. J is TRBJ2-1 and V is TRBV12-3 or TRBV12-4; maybe TRBD2 (5 bases). Trimming took 6 bases from V and 2 from J, leaving 14 bases between them. CDR3 size: 15 residues. The CDR3 reads CASRPSAAPYNEQFF. Here the CDR3 DNA reads TGTGCCAGCAGACCCTCAGCGGCACCCTACAATGAGCAGTTCTTC.

This clonotype was seen more than once but under ten times. The chain carries TRBV19 and TRBJ1-1; D gene unclear. Trimming left V 4 bases short and J 5 bases short, with 8 bases between. The CDR3 is 12 amino acids. Germline CDR1 reads LNHDA; CDR2 reads SQIVND (reference sequence). The CDR3 sequence is CASSTRRTEAFF. The CDR3, as DNA: TGTGCCAGTAGTACAAGGAGGACTGAAGCTTTCTTT.

Concerning this clonotype itself: The junction shows a germline mismatch at one end, possibly a read error. The rearrangement links TRBV12-3 or TRBV12-4 to TRBJ2-3, with 9 bases matching TRBD1. This CDR3 contains 16 residues. CDR3 sequence reads: CASSLGTGIATDTQYF. The CDR3 nucleotides read TGTGCCAGCAGCTTAGGGACAGGGATTGCGACAGATACGCAGTATTTT.

There are many counts of this clonotype. J is TRBJ2-1 and V is TRBV20-1, with TRBD2 matching over 11 bases. Unmatched junction bases numbered 6, after V lost 7 bases and J lost 4 bases. Germline CDR1 and CDR2: DFQATT and SNEGSKA (reference sequence). The CDR3 has 14 amino acids. The CDR3: CSGGTSGRYNEQFF. The CDR3 region has the DNA TGCAGTGGAGGGACTAGCGGAAGGTACAATGAGCAGTTCTTC.

This clonotype was counted many times. This chain links TRBV12-3 or TRBV12-4 with TRBJ1-4, with 7 bases matching TRBD1. J lost 7 bases, V lost 5 bases, and 7 bases had no gene match. The length of the CDR3 is 14 residues. Written as DNA, the CDR3 is TGTGCCAGCAGTGGTACAGGGGAGAGTGAAAAACTGTTTTTT. Translation gives CASSGTGESEKLFF.